This T cell receptor beta chain was captured by sequencing in a study of blood T cell repertoires in COVID-19. At the level of the study: Donors in the United States, Italy and Spain gave samples during acute or convalescent COVID-19. In each case, the material was cDNA or gDNA derived from T cells, B-cell-depleted T cells, or PBMCs.

Between the trimmed V and J ends, which lost 1 base and 6 bases, there was a span of 18 bases. The germline gives CDR1 SGHKS, CDR2 YYEKEE (reference sequence). The CDR3 is made up of 16 amino acids. In the original processing: How many nucleated cells were present was estimated from reference gene primer amplification. Using immunoSEQ multiplex PCR, the repertoire was profiled, and TCRdb retains in-frame clones only, with some absent. That table furnishes V, J and clone size, whereas the DNA furnished D and trimming. The sample holds 100,000 or so clones; 65% to 90% are singletons and the top ten take around 4.3%.

This clonotype was sampled from a man aged 45 to 65 with acute or convalescent COVID-19. The V call is TRBV5-5, the J call TRBJ2-3, with D perhaps TRBD2 (6 bases). Sequenced sample: peripheral blood. CDR3 sequence reads: CASSLSVGSGGDTQYF. The CDR3 DNA follows: TGTGCCAGCAGCTTGTCAGTCGGGAGTGGGGGGGATACGCAGTATTTT.